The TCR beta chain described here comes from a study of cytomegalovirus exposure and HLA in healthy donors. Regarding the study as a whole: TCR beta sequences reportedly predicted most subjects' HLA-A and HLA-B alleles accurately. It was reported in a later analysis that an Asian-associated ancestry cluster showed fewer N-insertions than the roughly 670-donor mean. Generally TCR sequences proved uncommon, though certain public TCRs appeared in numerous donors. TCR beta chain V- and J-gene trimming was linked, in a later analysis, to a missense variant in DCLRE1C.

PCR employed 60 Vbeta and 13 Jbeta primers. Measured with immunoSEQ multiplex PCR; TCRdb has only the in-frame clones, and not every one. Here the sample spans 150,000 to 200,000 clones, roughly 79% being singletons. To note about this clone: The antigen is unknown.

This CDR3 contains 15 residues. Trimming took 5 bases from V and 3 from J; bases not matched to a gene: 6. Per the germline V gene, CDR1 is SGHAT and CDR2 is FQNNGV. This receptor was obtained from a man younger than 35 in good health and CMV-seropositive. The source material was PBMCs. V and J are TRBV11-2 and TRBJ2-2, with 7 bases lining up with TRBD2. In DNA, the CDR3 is TGTGCCAGCAGCAAAGGGACTACTTACACCGGGGAGCTGTTTTTT. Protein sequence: CASSKGTTYTGELFF.